What follows are 25 T cell receptor beta chains derived from one specimen sequenced in a study of blood T cell repertoires in COVID-19. Data came from immunoSEQ multiplex PCR; TCRdb stores just in-frame clones and leaves some out. The sample records under 35,000 clones, over 70% being singletons. Sample: peripheral blood. The receptors stem from a man older than 75 with acute or convalescent COVID-19.

This clone showed up just once. V and J are TRBV7-2 and TRBJ1-4; TRBD1 might be the D (6 bases). CDR3 length: 16 residues. CDR1 is SGHTA, CDR2 FQGNSA, per germline. V lost 5 bases, J lost 5 bases, and 18 bases lay in between. The CDR3 is CASSIQSGHSNEKLFF. In DNA form, the CDR3 reads TGTGCCAGCAGCATACAATCGGGACACTCAAATGAAAAACTGTTTTTT.

V is TRBV19 and J is TRBJ1-4; unclear D gene. This CDR3 contains 15 residues. Germline V gene data show CDR1 as LNHDA and CDR2 as SQIVND (reference sequence). V lost 2 bases and J lost 4, with 11 bases in between. The CDR3 DNA sequence: TGTGCCAGTAGTATACCTTGGCGGGGTAATGAAAAACTGTTTTTT. It encodes CASSIPWRGNEKLFF.

This chain links TRBV28 with TRBJ1-1; the D gene is possibly TRBD1 (5 bases). CDR1 and CDR2 from the germline V gene are MDHEN and SYDVKM. This CDR3 is built from 17 residues. V lost 4 bases to trimming and J lost 6 bases, with 24 bases between them. CDR3 in amino acids: CASSYPPRESWRSEAFF. CDR3 nucleotide sequence: TGTGCCAGCAGTTACCCTCCCAGGGAAAGTTGGCGGTCTGAAGCTTTCTTT.

V usage is TRBV5-5 and J usage is TRBJ2-5, with D perhaps matching TRBD1 (6 bases). The V gene lost 2 bases and the J gene lost 2 bases, with 16 bases spanning the gap. Germline CDR1 is SGHKS and CDR2 is YYEKEE (reference sequence). The CDR3 extends over 16 amino acids. DNA for the CDR3: TGTGCCAGCAGCTTTTCCCAGGGGCGCGGGCAAGAGACCCAGTACTTC. This codes for CASSFSQGRGQETQYF.

This clone was detected many times. This chain connects TRBV6-6 to TRBJ2-7; D call uncertain. This CDR3 contains 14 residues. Germline V gene sequence: CDR1 MNHNY, CDR2 SVGAGI (reference sequence). V shed 4 bases and J shed 2 bases, with 12 bases lying between them. CDR3 protein: CASSSPAVAYEQYF. CDR3 DNA: TGTGCCAGCAGTTCCCCCGCGGTTGCCTACGAGCAGTACTTC.

The chain couples TRBV5-1 to TRBJ2-1, with 7 bases that match TRBD2. The V and J ends lost 4 bases and 6 bases, in that order; junction bases with no gene match: 4. Germline CDR1 SGHRS, CDR2 YFSETQ. The CDR3 spans 13 residues. CDR3: CASSPTSPNEQFF. CDR3 bases: TGCGCCAGCAGCCCGACTAGCCCCAATGAGCAGTTCTTC.

CDR3 region: CASSYREIGYEQYF. Written as DNA, the CDR3 is TGTGCCAGCAGTTACAGAGAGATCGGCTACGAGCAGTACTTC. This chain uses TRBV6-5 with TRBJ2-7; D gene uncertain. Germline V lookup: CDR1 MNHEY, CDR2 SVGAGI. V gave up 2 bases and J gave up 3 bases, with 11 bases separating them. The CDR3 has 14 amino acids.

This clone showed up just once. The V and J genes are TRBV28 and TRBJ1-1; no clear D. There are 15 residues in the CDR3. V gave up 5 bases and J gave up 3 bases, with 16 bases separating them. Germline assignment: CDR1 MDHEN and CDR2 SYDVKM. The CDR3 here is CASSDLGSWDTEAFF. For the CDR3, the DNA is TGTGCCAGCAGTGACTTAGGGAGTTGGGACACTGAAGCTTTCTTT.

The chain joins TRBV30 to TRBJ2-7; TRBD1 aligns across 9 bases. V lost 3 bases to trimming and J lost 5 bases; unmatched junction nucleotides: 8. Germline-derived CDR1 and CDR2 are GTSNPN and SVGIG (reference sequence). The CDR3 runs 14 residues. CDR3 nucleotide sequence: TGTGCCTGGAGGGGGGACAGGGAGACCCACGAGCAGTACTTC. Protein sequence: CAWRGDRETHEQYF.

This chain joins TRBV7-6 and TRBJ2-5; 9 nucleotides match TRBD2. Germline loops: CDR1 SGHVS, CDR2 FNYEAQ. Trimming took 5 bases from V and 1 from J; bases not matched to a gene: 8. The length of the CDR3 is 16 residues. The CDR3 DNA reads TGTGCCAGCAGCATGAGCGGGAGGCACGCCCAAGAGACCCAGTACTTC. It yields the protein CASSMSGRHAQETQYF. The whole variable domain, remainder taken from reference TRBV7-6 and TRBJ2-5, is GAGVSQSPRYKVTKRGQDVALRCDPISGHVSLYWYRQALGQGPEFLTYFNYEAQQDKSGLPNDRFSAERPEGSISTLTIQRTEQRDSAMYRCASSMSGRHAQETQYFGPGTRLLVL.

The V and J genes are TRBV19 and TRBJ2-1, with 9 bases matching TRBD2. Trimming cost V 5 bases and J 9 bases; bases outside gene matches: 8. This CDR3 has 14 residues. The germline CDR1 and CDR2 sequences are LNHDA and SQIVND (reference sequence). CDR3 bases: TGTGCCAGTAGTGTGGCGGGAGGGCCGATTGAGCAGTTCTTC. It translates to CASSVAGGPIEQFF.

This clone was found once. This chain links TRBV15 with TRBJ2-1, with D unclear. Trimming took off 0 bases at V and 8 bases at J, with 8 bases between the two ends. The length of the CDR3 is 13 residues. The V gene's germline CDR1 is LNHNV and CDR2 YYDKDF (reference sequence). The CDR3 nucleotides read TGTGCCACCAGCAGAGATTTCGGAGATGAGCAGTTCTTC. This sequence encodes CATSRDFGDEQFF. The whole variable domain, filled in from reference TRBV15 and TRBJ2-1, reads DAMVIQNPRYQVTQFGKPVTLSCSQTLNHNVMYWYQQKSSQAPKLLFHYYDKDFNNEADTPDNFQSRRPNTSFCFLDIRSPGLGDTAMYLCATSRDFGDEQFFGPGTRLTVL.

This chain uses TRBV5-1 with TRBJ2-2; 10 bases agree with TRBD2. V dropped 6 bases and J dropped 6; count of bases not matched to a gene: 11. This CDR3 spans 16 amino acids. Per the germline V gene, CDR1 is SGHRS and CDR2 is YFSETQ. The DNA of the CDR3 is TGCGCCAGCAAGCTTGGAGCGGGAGGGCCTGCCGGGGAGCTGTTTTTT. The encoded protein is CASKLGAGGPAGELFF.

This chain joins TRBV19 and TRBJ2-3; TRBD2 matches 15 bases. Trimming took 6 bases from V and 5 from J; bases not matched to a gene: 3. Germline assignment: CDR1 LNHDA and CDR2 SQIVND (reference sequence). The CDR3 has 15 residues. The CDR3 reads CASSGLAGGRDTQYF. CDR3 DNA sequence: TGTGCCAGTAGCGGACTAGCGGGGGGGCGAGATACGCAGTATTTT. The full variable domain, completed using reference TRBV19 and TRBJ2-3, is DGGITQSPKYLFRKEGQNVTLSCEQNLNHDAMYWYRQDPGQGLRLIYYSQIVNDFQKGDIAEGYSVSREKKESFPLTVTSAQKNPTAFYLCASSGLAGGRDTQYFGPGTRLTVL.

The chain employs TRBV13 and TRBJ2-7, with TRBD1 matching 11 bases. The V and J ends lost 1 base and 6 bases, in that order; junction bases with no gene match: 14. The CDR3 loop spans 18 amino acids. CDR1 and CDR2 from the germline V gene are PRHDT and FYEKMQ (reference sequence). The CDR3 region is CASSLEIGVRDRGVEQYF. CDR3 nucleotides: TGTGCCAGCAGCTTAGAGATAGGGGTGCGGGACAGGGGGGTCGAGCAGTACTTC.

This clone was observed a few times. The V gene is TRBV6-4, the J gene TRBJ2-7; D is perhaps TRBD1 (5 bases). The germline V gene encodes CDR1 MRHNA and CDR2 SNTAGT. The CDR3 spans 14 residues. Trimming removed 1 base at V and 2 bases at J, with 9 bases between. The CDR3 loop reads CASSDLPTAYEQYF. The DNA for the CDR3 is TGTGCCAGCAGTGACTTACCGACAGCCTACGAGCAGTACTTC.

This clone showed up just once. CDR3 sequence reads: CASSKFQVRGQFF. The CDR3 DNA sequence: TGTGCCAGCAGCAAATTTCAAGTTCGGGGGCAGTTCTTC. The chain links TRBV21-1 to TRBJ2-1; the table's D call of TRBD2 was not tested on the DNA. TRBV21-1 is annotated as a pseudogene. This CDR3 contains 13 residues.

This chain connects TRBV2 to TRBJ2-2, with unresolved D. Germline CDR1 reads SNHLY; CDR2 reads FYNNEI. The CDR3 extends over 14 amino acids. V was cut by 4 bases and J by 5 bases, with 11 bases left in between. Here the CDR3 DNA reads TGTGCCAGCAGTGGAACTCGAACTACCGGGGAGCTGTTTTTT. As protein: CASSGTRTTGELFF.

The chain combines TRBV9 with TRBJ1-6; a weak D match, TRBD1 (6 bases). The CDR3 length is 14 residues. V lost 2 bases to trimming and J lost 5 bases, with 8 bases between them. Germline V lookup: CDR1 SGDLS, CDR2 YYNGEE. CDR3 DNA sequence: TGTGCCAGCAGCGTGGCAGGGGATAATTCACCCCTCCACTTT. It translates to CASSVAGDNSPLHF.

This rearrangement joins TRBV9 to TRBJ2-7; D might be TRBD1 (5 bases). The CDR3 has 13 residues. Germline CDR1 reads SGDLS; CDR2 reads YYNGEE. V lost 4 bases and J lost 2, with 10 bases in between. CDR3 residues: CASSPQGAYEQYF. The CDR3 DNA is TGTGCCAGCAGCCCACAAGGGGCCTACGAGCAGTACTTC.

The chain is built from TRBV19 and TRBJ1-5, with 8 bases lining up with TRBD1. V shed 5 bases, J shed 6 bases, and the junction held 9 bases outside the gene matches. CDR1 and CDR2 from the germline V gene are LNHDA and SQIVND (reference sequence). The CDR3 is 15 amino acids. The CDR3 nucleotides read TGTGCCAGTAGTCCCACTAGACAGGGGAGTCAGCCCCAGCATTTT. It specifies CASSPTRQGSQPQHF.

The rearrangement joins TRBV7-8 to TRBJ2-7; TRBD2 might be the D (6 bases). The CDR3 sequence is 15 residues long. V lost 5 bases and J lost 1, with 15 bases in between. Per the germline V gene, CDR1 is SGHVS and CDR2 is FQNEAQ. The CDR3 here is CASSPGLTRSYEQYF. CDR3 nucleotide sequence: TGTGCCAGCAGCCCCGGACTAACAAGATCCTACGAGCAGTACTTC.

The chain combines TRBV9 with TRBJ1-1; D may be TRBD1 (6 bases). Trimming shortened V by 3 bases and J by 4 bases, and 13 bases separated the two germline ends. The germline gives CDR1 SGDLS, CDR2 YYNGEE. This CDR3 is 14 amino acids long. The CDR3 spells CASSAIGGVTEAFF. The CDR3 DNA reads as TGTGCCAGCAGCGCGATAGGGGGGGTCACTGAAGCTTTCTTT.

V usage is TRBV24-1 and J usage is TRBJ2-7, with D possibly TRBD1 on 6 matching bases. This CDR3 has 13 amino acids. Trimming took 1 base from V and 4 from J, leaving 7 bases between them. Germline V gene lookup returns CDR1 KGHDR and CDR2 SFDVKD. The CDR3 bases are TGTGCCACCAGTGATTTTACAGGGTACGAGCAGTACTTC. It is translated as CATSDFTGYEQYF.

This clone appeared a single time. This chain links TRBV5-6 with TRBJ1-1; D is uncertain. The CDR3 spans 16 residues. Trimming took 0 bases from V and 1 from J, leaving 13 bases between them. The germline gives CDR1 SGHDT, CDR2 YYEEEE. The DNA for the CDR3 is TGTGCCAGCAGCTTGGCCAACGCGGCGCGGAACACTGAAGCTTTCTTT. Translation gives CASSLANAARNTEAFF. The whole variable domain, remainder taken from reference TRBV5-6 and TRBJ1-1, is DAGVTQSPTHLIKTRGQQVTLRCSPKSGHDTVSWYQQALGQGPQFIFQYYEEEERQRGNFPDRFSGHQFPNYSSELNVNALLLGDSALYLCASSLANAARNTEAFFGQGTRLTVV.